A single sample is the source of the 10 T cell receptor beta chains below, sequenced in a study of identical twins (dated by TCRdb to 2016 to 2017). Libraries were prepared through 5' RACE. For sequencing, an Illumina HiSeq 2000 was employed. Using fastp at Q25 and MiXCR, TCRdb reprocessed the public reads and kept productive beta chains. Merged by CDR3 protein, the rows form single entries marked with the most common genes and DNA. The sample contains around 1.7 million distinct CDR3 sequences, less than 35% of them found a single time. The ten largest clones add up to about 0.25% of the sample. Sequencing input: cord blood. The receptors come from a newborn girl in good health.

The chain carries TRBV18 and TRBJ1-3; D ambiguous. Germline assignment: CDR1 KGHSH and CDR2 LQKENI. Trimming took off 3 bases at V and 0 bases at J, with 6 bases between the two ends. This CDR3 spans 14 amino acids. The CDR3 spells CASSPATSGNTIYF. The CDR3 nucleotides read TGTGCCAGCTCACCGGCCACCTCTGGAAACACCATATATTTT.

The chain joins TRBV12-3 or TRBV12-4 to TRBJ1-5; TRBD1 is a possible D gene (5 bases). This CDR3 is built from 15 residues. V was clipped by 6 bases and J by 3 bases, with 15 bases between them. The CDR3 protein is CASSPGAGVNQPQHF. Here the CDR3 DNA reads TGTGCCAGCAGCCCTGGGGCCGGAGTCAATCAGCCCCAGCATTTT.

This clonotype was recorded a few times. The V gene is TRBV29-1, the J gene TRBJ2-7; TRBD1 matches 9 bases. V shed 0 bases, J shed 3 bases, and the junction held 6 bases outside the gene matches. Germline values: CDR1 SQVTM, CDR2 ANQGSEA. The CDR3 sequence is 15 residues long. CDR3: CSVEDRGTGIYEQYF. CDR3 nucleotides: TGCAGCGTTGAAGATCGAGGGACAGGGATCTACGAGCAGTACTTC.

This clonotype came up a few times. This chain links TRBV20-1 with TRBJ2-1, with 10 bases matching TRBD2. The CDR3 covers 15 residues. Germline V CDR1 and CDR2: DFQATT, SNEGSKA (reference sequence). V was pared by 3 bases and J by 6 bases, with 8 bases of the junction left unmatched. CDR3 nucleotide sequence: TGCAGTGCTAGGGGAAGCGGGAGGGCCCTCAATGAGCAGTTCTTC. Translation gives CSARGSGRALNEQFF.

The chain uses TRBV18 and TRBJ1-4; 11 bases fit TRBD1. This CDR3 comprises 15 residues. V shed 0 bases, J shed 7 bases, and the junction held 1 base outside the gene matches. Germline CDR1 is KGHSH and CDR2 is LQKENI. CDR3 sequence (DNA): TGTGCCAGCTCACCACCGGGACAGGGGGTTGAAAAACTGTTTTTT. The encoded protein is CASSPPGQGVEKLFF.

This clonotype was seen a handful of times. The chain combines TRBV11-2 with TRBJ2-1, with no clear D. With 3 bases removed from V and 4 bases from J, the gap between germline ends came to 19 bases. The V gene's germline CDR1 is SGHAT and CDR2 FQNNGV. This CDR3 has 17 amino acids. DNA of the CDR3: TGTGCCAGCAGCTTCATCAGGTCAACGTGGGGTTACAATGAGCAGTTCTTC. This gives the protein CASSFIRSTWGYNEQFF.

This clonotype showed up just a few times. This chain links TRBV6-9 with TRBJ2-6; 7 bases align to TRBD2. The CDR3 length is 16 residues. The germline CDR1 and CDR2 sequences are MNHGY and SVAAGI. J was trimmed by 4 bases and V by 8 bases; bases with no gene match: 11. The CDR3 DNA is TGTGCCAGCCTCGGGGGAGGGCCGGAAGGGGCCAACGTCCTGACTTTC. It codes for CASLGGGPEGANVLTF.

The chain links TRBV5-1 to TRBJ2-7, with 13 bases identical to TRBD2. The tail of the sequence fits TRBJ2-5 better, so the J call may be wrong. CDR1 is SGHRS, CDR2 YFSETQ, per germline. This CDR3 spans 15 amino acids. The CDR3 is CASSLTSGGVKTQYF. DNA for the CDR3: TGCGCCAGCAGCTTGACTAGCGGGGGGGTAAAGACCCAGTACTTC.

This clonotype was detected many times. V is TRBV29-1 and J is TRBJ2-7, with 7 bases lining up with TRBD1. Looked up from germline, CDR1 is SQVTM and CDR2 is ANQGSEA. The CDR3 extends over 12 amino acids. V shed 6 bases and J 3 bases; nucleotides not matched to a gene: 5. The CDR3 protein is CSVTGPLYEQYF. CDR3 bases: TGCAGCGTGACAGGGCCCCTCTACGAGCAGTACTTC.

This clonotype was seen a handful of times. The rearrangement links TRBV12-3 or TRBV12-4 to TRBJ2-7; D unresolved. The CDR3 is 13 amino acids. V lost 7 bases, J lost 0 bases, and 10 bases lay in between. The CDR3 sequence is CASTTVPSYEQYF. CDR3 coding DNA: TGTGCCAGCACCACAGTTCCCTCCTACGAGCAGTACTTC.